One and the same sample provided the 19 T cell receptor beta chains below, sequenced in a study of T cells after yellow fever vaccination. MiXCR was run by TCRdb on the 5' RACE reads, yielding one entry per CDR3 protein. The table records more than 300,000 distinct CDR3 sequences, approximately 4.5% of them present only once. The material sequenced was PBMCs, taken 15 days after the yellow fever booster vaccination. Receptors originate from a man aged 18 to 29 who received the YFV17D yellow fever vaccine.

This clonotype turned up a few times. The rearrangement joins TRBV6-2 or TRBV6-3 to TRBJ2-3, with 8 bases aligning to TRBD1. This CDR3 is built from 17 residues. J was trimmed by 0 bases and V by 0 bases; bases with no gene match: 5. Per the germline V gene, CDR1 is MNHEY and CDR2 is SVGEGT. CDR3 DNA: TGTGCCAGCAGTTACTCAGGACAGGGCTATAGCACAGATACGCAGTATTTT. Its translation: CASSYSGQGYSTDTQYF.

Ten or more counts support this clonotype. The chain combines TRBV7-2 with TRBJ2-7; D is possibly TRBD1 or TRBD2 (6 bases each). V lost 1 base, J lost 2 bases, and 12 bases lay in between. The CDR3 extends over 15 amino acids. Germline V CDR1 and CDR2: SGHTA, FQGNSA. DNA of the CDR3: TGTGCCAGCAGCTTAGGGGGGGCCCTAACCTACGAGCAGTACGTC. This encodes CASSLGGALTYEQYV.

The genes are TRBV11-2 and TRBJ1-2, with D possibly being TRBD1 (5 bases). CDR3 length equals 15 residues. The V and J ends lost 2 bases and 5 bases respectively, with 15 bases between them. The V gene's germline CDR1 is SGHAT and CDR2 FQNNGV. The CDR3 region has the DNA TGTGCCAGCAGCTTAATCCAGGGAGCGATATATGGCTACACCTTC. Its protein product is CASSLIQGAIYGYTF.

This clonotype has at least ten counts. The rearrangement joins TRBV10-3 to TRBJ2-3, with a possible D match to TRBD2 (5 bases). Germline V lookup: CDR1 ENHRY, CDR2 SYGVKD. V lost 7 bases and J lost 1, with 12 bases in between. The CDR3 loop spans 14 amino acids. The CDR3 nucleotides are TGTGCCATCAACTCAGCGGCCCGCACAGATACGCAGTATTTT. It specifies CAINSAARTDTQYF.

This clonotype turned up a few times. The V call is TRBV20-1, the J call TRBJ2-3; TRBD2 agrees at 12 bases. The CDR3 loop spans 16 amino acids. The germline CDR1 and CDR2 sequences are DFQATT and SNEGSKA (reference sequence). V lost 3 bases to trimming and J lost 4 bases; unmatched junction nucleotides: 8. CDR3 DNA sequence: TGCAGTGCTAGTCGGCCTAGCGGGGGGGCCCCAGATACGCAGTATTTT. Its protein is CSASRPSGGAPDTQYF.

V gene TRBV3-1 combines with J gene TRBJ2-5; D perhaps matches TRBD2 (5 bases). CDR3 length equals 16 residues. V was shortened by 3 bases and J by 2 bases, with 16 bases between the two germline ends. The germline gives CDR1 LGHDT, CDR2 YNNKEL (reference sequence). CDR3 amino acids: CASSQYRGAAQETQYF. Here the CDR3 DNA reads TGTGCCAGCAGCCAGTACCGGGGAGCGGCACAAGAGACCCAGTACTTC.

CDR3 region: CASSVDEGNTIYF. The CDR3 nucleotides read TGTGCCAGCAGCGTAGACGAAGGAAACACCATATATTTT. The chain has TRBV9 and TRBJ1-3, with no clear D. This CDR3 has 13 amino acids. The V end was cut by 0 bases, the J end by 4 bases, with 5 bases between. Germline CDR1 and CDR2: SGDLS and YYNGEE. Combining the CDR3 with reference TRBV9 and TRBJ1-3 gives the whole variable domain DSGVTQTPKHLITATGQRVTLRCSPRSGDLSVYWYQQSLDQGLQFLIQYYNGEERAKGNILERFSAQQFPDLHSELNLSSLELGDSALYFCASSVDEGNTIYFGEGSWLTVV.

The rearrangement uses TRBV12-3 or TRBV12-4 and TRBJ2-7; 7 positions agree with TRBD1. This CDR3 has 13 residues. For the CDR3, the DNA is TGTGCAACAGAGGGCGACAGGGTCCACGAGCAGTACGTC. Its translation: CATEGDRVHEQYV.

This clonotype has a count of ten or more. The chain couples TRBV5-1 to TRBJ1-5, with 8 bases fitting TRBD1. V was pared by 3 bases and J by 3 bases, with 5 bases of the junction left unmatched. Germline CDR1 and CDR2: SGHRS and YFSETQ. CDR3 length equals 15 residues. The CDR3 here is CASSWTGRDNQPQHF. The CDR3 DNA reads TGCGCCAGCAGCTGGACAGGGAGGGACAATCAGCCCCAGCATTTT. The full variable domain, completed using reference TRBV5-1 and TRBJ1-5, is KAGVTQTPRYLIKTRGQQVTLSCSPISGHRSVSWYQQTPGQGLQFLFEYFSETQRNKGNFPGRFSGRQFSNSRSEMNVSTLELGDSALYLCASSWTGRDNQPQHFGDGTRLSIL.

V gene TRBV7-9 combines with J gene TRBJ2-5; 8 bases are shared with TRBD2. Germline V gene data show CDR1 as SEHNR and CDR2 as FQNEAQ (reference sequence). V lost 3 bases and J lost 2; bases outside the gene matches: 8. This CDR3 region has 16 residues. The CDR3 DNA sequence: TGTGCCAGCAGCTTGGGTAGCGGGGTACTTCAAGAGACCCAGTACTTC. Translation gives CASSLGSGVLQETQYF.

This clonotype turned up a few times. The chain couples TRBV6-2 or TRBV6-3 to TRBJ1-1; possible D gene TRBD1, 5 bases. Trimming took off 5 bases at V and 3 bases at J, with 13 bases between the two ends. This CDR3 contains 14 residues. Germline V gene lookup returns CDR1 MNHEY and CDR2 SVGEGT. The CDR3 loop is CASSAQGWDTEAFF. In DNA form, the CDR3 reads TGTGCCAGCAGTGCGCAGGGCTGGGACACTGAAGCTTTCTTT.

This clonotype was seen repeatedly, ten times or more. The rearrangement joins TRBV4-2 to TRBJ2-4; D is undetermined. Deletions cut 4 bases from V and 2 bases from J, with 18 bases between. Germline lookup yields CDR1 LGHNA and CDR2 YNFKEQ. This CDR3 contains 17 residues. The CDR3 region is CASSPNSRATPKNIQYF. Written as DNA, the CDR3 is TGTGCCAGCAGCCCTAACTCTCGGGCCACTCCCAAAAACATTCAGTACTTC.

The J gene is TRBJ1-6, the V gene TRBV11-2; no firm D call. This CDR3 has 15 amino acids. V was cut by 5 bases and J by 8 bases, with 16 bases left in between. The germline V gene has CDR1 SGHAT and CDR2 FQNNGV. CDR3 sequence: CASSPGRVPYSPLHF. DNA for the CDR3: TGTGCCAGCAGCCCGGGTCGAGTACCCTATTCACCCCTCCACTTT.

The rearrangement uses TRBV6-1 and TRBJ2-2; no firm D call. Germline V gene data show CDR1 as MNHNS and CDR2 as SASEGT. Trimming took off 6 bases at V and 2 bases at J, with 13 bases between the two ends. This CDR3 region has 15 residues. This CDR3 is CASSLGPTNTGELFF. The CDR3, as DNA: TGTGCCAGCAGCCTCGGGCCTACAAACACCGGGGAGCTGTTTTTT.

This clonotype turned up a few times. The chain uses TRBV7-2 and TRBJ1-2; 7 bases map to TRBD1. In germline, CDR1 is SGHTA, CDR2 FQGNSA. V shed 2 bases, J shed 8 bases, and the junction held 8 bases outside the gene matches. This CDR3 spans 14 amino acids. The CDR3 here is CASSLMGQRGGYTF. For the CDR3, the DNA is TGTGCCAGCAGCTTAATGGGACAGAGGGGCGGCTACACCTTC.

The J gene is TRBJ2-7, the V gene TRBV7-2; the D is unclear. The germline V gene encodes CDR1 SGHTA and CDR2 FQGNSA. The CDR3 is 13 amino acids. V shed 1 base and J shed 2 bases, with 6 bases lying between them. Here the CDR3 reads CASSLGSPYEQYF. Here the CDR3 DNA reads TGTGCCAGCAGCTTAGGAAGTCCCTACGAGCAGTACTTC.

V and J are TRBV29-1 and TRBJ2-5; 12 bases are a match to TRBD1. CDR3 size: 14 residues. The germline V gene encodes CDR1 SQVTM and CDR2 ANQGSEA. V shed 7 bases, J shed 4 bases, and the junction held 7 bases outside the gene matches. The CDR3 here is CSAGTGGYGETQYF. CDR3 bases: TGCAGCGCCGGGACAGGGGGCTACGGAGAGACCCAGTACTTC.

The gene calls are TRBV6-5 and TRBJ2-1; maybe TRBD1 (6 bases). The CDR3 length is 16 residues. The germline CDR1 and CDR2 sequences are MNHEY and SVGAGI. V lost 2 bases and J lost 5, with 16 bases in between. The CDR3 region is CASSYETGTLHNEQFF. CDR3 in DNA: TGTGCCAGCAGTTACGAAACCGGGACATTGCACAATGAGCAGTTCTTC.

The table lists this clonotype with a few counts. The J gene is TRBJ2-5, the V gene TRBV7-9; 11 bases map to TRBD2. The V and J ends lost 4 bases and 4 bases, in that order; junction bases with no gene match: 5. The CDR3 consists of 15 residues. Germline-derived CDR1 and CDR2 are SEHNR and FQNEAQ (reference sequence). The CDR3 here is CASSSKLAGVETQYF. CDR3 DNA sequence: TGTGCCAGCAGCTCGAAACTAGCGGGGGTAGAGACCCAGTACTTC.